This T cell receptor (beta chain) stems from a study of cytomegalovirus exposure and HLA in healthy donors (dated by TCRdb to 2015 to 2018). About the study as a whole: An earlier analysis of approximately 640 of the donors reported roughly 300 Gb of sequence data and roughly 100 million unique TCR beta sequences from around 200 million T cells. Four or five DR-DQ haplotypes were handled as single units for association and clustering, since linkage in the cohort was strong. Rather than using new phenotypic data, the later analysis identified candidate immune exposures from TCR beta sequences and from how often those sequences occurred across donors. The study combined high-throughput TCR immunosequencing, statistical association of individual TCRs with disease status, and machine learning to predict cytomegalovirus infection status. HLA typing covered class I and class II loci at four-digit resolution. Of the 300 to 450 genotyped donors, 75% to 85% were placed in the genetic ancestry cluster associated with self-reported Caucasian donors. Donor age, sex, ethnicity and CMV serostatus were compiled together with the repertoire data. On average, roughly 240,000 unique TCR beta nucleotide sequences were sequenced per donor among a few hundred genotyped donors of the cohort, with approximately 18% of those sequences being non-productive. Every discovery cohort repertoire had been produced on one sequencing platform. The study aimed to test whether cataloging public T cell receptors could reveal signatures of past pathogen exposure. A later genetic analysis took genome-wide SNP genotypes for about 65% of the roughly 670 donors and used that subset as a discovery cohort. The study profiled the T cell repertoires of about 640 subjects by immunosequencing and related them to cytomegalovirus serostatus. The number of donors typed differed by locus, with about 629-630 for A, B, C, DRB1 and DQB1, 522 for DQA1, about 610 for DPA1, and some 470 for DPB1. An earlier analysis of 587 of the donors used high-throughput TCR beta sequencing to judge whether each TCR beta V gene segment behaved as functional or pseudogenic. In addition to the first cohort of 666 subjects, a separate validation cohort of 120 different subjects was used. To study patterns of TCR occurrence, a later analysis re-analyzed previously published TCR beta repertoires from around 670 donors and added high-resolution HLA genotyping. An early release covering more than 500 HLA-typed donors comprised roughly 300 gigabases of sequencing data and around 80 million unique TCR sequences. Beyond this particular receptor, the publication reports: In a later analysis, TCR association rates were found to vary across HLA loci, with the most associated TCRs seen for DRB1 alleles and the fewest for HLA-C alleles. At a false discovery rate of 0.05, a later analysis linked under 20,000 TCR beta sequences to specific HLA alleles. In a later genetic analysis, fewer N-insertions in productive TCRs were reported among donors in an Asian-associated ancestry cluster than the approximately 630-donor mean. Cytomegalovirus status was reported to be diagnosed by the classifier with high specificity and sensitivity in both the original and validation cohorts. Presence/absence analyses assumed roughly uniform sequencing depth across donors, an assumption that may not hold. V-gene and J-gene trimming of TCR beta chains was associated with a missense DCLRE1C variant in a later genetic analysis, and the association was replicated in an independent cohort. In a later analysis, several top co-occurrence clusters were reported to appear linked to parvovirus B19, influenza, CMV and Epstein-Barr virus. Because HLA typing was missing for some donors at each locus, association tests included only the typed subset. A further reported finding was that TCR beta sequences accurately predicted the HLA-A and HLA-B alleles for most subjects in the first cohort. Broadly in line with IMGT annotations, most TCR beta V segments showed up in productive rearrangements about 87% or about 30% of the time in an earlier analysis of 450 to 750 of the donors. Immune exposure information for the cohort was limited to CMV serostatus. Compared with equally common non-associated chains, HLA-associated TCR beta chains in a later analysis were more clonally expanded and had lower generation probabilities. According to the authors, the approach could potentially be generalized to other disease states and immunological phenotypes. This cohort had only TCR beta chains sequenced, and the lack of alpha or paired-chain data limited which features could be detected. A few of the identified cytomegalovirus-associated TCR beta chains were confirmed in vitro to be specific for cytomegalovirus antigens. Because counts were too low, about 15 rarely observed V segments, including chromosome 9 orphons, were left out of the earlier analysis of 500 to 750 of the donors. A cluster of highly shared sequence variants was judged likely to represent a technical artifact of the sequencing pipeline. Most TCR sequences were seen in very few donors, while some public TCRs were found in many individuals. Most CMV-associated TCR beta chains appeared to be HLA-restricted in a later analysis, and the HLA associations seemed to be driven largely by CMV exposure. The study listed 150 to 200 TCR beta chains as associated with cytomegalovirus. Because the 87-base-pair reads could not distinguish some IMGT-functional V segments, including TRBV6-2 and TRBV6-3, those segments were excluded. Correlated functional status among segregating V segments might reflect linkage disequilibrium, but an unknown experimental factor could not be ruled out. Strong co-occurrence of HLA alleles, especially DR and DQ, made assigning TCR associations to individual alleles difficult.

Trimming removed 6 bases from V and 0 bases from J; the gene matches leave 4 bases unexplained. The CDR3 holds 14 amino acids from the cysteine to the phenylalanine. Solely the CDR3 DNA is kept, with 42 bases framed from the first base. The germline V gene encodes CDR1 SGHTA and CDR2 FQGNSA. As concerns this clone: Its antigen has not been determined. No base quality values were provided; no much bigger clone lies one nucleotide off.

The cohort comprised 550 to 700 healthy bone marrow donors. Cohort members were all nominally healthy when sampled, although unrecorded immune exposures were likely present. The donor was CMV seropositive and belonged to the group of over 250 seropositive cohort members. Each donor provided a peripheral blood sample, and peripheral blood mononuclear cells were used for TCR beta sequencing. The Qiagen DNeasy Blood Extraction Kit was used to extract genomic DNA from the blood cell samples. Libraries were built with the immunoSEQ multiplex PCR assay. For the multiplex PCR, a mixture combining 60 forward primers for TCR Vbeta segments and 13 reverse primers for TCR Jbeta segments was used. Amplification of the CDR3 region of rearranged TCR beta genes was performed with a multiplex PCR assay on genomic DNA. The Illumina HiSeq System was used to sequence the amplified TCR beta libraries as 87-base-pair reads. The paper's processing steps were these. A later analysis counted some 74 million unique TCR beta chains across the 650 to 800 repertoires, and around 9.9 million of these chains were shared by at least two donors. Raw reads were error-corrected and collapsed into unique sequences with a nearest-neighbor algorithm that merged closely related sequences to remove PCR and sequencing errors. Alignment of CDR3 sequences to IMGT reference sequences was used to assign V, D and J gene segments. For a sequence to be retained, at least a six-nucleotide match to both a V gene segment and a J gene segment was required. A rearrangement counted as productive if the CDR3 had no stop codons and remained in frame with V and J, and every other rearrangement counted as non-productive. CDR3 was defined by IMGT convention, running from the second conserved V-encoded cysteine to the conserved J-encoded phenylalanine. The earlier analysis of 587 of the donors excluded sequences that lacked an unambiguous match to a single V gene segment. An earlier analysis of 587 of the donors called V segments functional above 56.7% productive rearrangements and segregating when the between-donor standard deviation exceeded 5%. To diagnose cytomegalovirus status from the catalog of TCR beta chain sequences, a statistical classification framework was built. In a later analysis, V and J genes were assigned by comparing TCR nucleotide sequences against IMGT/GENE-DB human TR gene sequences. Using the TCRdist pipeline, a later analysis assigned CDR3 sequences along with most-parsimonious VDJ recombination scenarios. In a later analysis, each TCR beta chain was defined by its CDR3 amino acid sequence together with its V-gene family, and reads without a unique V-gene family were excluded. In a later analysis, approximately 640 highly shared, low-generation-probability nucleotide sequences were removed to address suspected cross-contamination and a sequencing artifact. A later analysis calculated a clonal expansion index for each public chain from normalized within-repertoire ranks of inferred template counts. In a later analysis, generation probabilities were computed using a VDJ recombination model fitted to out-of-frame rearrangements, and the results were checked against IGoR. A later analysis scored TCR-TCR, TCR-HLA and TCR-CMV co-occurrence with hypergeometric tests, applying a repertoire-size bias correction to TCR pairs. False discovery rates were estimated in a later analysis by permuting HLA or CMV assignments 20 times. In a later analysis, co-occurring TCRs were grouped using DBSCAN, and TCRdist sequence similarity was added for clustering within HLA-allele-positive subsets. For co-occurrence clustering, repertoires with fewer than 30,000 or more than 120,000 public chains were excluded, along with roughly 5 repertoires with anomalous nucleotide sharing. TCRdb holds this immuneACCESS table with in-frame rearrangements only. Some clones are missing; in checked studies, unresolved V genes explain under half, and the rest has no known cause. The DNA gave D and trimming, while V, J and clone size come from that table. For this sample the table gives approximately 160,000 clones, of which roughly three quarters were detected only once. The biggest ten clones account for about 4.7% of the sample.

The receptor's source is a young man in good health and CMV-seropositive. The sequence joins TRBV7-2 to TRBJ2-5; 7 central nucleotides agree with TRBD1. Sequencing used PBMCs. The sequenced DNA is TGTGCCAGCAGTCCGACAGGGAACCAAGAGACCCAGTACTTC. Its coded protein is CASSPTGNQETQYF.